The 7 T cell receptor beta chains presented below share a single source sample, sequenced in a study of blood T cell repertoires in COVID-19. TCRdb's table, derived via immunoSEQ multiplex PCR, lists solely in-frame clones and lacks some. This sample has 15,000 to 20,000 clones; about 86% occur once, and the top ten carry less than 3.5%. The sample taken for sequencing was peripheral blood. The receptor source for this set is a human donor in a cohort sampled during active COVID-19.

The chain has TRBV3-1 (or the pseudogene TRBV3-2) and TRBJ1-2; D not certain. The CDR3 consists of 15 residues. Germline V CDR1 and CDR2: LGHDT, YNNKEL (reference sequence). Trimming removed 1 base from V and 4 bases from J, with 13 bases in between. The CDR3 protein is CASSQGRPLGYGYTF. The CDR3, as DNA: TGTGCCAGCAGCCAAGGGAGACCTCTAGGCTATGGCTACACCTTC.

The chain uses TRBV5-1 and TRBJ2-3, with a weak D call TRBD2 (5 bases). V shed 2 bases and J shed 5 bases, with 6 bases lying between them. Germline CDR1 reads SGHRS; CDR2 reads YFSETQ. The CDR3 length is 12 residues. The CDR3 sequence is CASSLSGDTQYF. The CDR3 bases are TGCGCCAGCAGCTTAAGCGGAGATACGCAGTATTTT.

The rearrangement joins TRBV19 to TRBJ2-5; 14 bases are a match to TRBD2. From germline, CDR1 is LNHDA and CDR2 SQIVND (reference sequence). V gave up 5 bases and J gave up 7 bases; unmatched junction bases: 9. The CDR3 sequence is 16 residues long. The CDR3 here is CASSAGLAGGPGTQYF. CDR3 DNA sequence: TGTGCCAGTAGTGCAGGACTAGCGGGGGGCCCGGGGACCCAGTACTTC.

The sample holds one count of this clone. The gene calls are TRBV5-1 and TRBJ1-6; D unclear. The CDR3 consists of 14 residues. The germline V gene encodes CDR1 SGHRS and CDR2 YFSETQ. V lost 4 bases, J lost 5 bases, and 10 bases lay in between. The CDR3, as DNA: TGCGCCAGCAGCCCAACAGAGCATAATTCACCCCTCCACTTT. Translated, it gives CASSPTEHNSPLHF. Drawing the rest from reference TRBV5-1 and TRBJ1-6, the complete variable domain is KAGVTQTPRYLIKTRGQQVTLSCSPISGHRSVSWYQQTPGQGLQFLFEYFSETQRNKGNFPGRFSGRQFSNSRSEMNVSTLELGDSALYLCASSPTEHNSPLHFGNGTRLTVT.

Here the CDR3 reads CASSIVALAGPLAKNIQYF. The CDR3 DNA reads as TGTGCCAGTAGTATAGTAGCCCTAGCGGGGCCTTTAGCCAAAAACATTCAGTACTTC. The V call is TRBV19, the J call TRBJ2-4; TRBD2 aligns across 9 bases. V shed 1 base, J shed 0 bases, and the junction held 10 bases outside the gene matches. Germline lookup yields CDR1 LNHDA and CDR2 SQIVND (reference sequence). This CDR3 comprises 19 residues.

V is TRBV4-2 and J is TRBJ2-7; a possible D gene is TRBD2 (6 bases). In germline, CDR1 is LGHNA, CDR2 YNFKEQ. Trimming stripped 0 bases from V and 11 bases from J, with 17 bases between. The CDR3 totals 14 residues. CDR3 sequence (DNA): TGTGCCAGCAGCCAAGATCGGGCGGGAAATGCGGAGTACTTC. It encodes CASSQDRAGNAEYF.

With regard to this clone: The same CDR3 arises from other DNA sequences in this sample as well. The rearrangement uses TRBV19 and TRBJ1-2; weak D call: TRBD1 (6 bases). Germline V gene lookup returns CDR1 LNHDA and CDR2 SQIVND (reference sequence). V lost 5 bases and J 6 bases, leaving 22 bases between the germline ends. CDR3 length: 16 amino acids. The CDR3 region is CASSAHGNRVGDGYTF. CDR3 nucleotides: TGTGCCAGTAGTGCCCATGGGAACAGGGTAGGAGATGGCTACACCTTC.